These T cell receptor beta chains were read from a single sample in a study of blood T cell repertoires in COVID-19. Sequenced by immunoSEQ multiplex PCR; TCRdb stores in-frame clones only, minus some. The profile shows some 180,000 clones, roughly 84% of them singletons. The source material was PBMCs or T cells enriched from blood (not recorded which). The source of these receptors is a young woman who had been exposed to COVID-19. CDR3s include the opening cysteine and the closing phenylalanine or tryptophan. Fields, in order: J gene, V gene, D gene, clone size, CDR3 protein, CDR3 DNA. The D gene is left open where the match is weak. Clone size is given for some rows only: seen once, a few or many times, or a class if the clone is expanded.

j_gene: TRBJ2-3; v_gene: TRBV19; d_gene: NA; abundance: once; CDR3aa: CASSPESTDTQYF; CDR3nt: TGTGCCAGTAGTCCCGAGAGCACAGATACGCAGTATTTT
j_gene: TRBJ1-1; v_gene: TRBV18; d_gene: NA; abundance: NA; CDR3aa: CASSPADGGTEAFF; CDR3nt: TGTGCCAGCTCACCAGCGGACGGGGGCACTGAAGCTTTCTTT
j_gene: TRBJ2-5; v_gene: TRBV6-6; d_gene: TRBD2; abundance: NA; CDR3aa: CASSYTLAGVRETQYF; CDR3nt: TGTGCCAGCAGTTACACCCTAGCGGGGGTCCGGGAGACCCAGTACTTC
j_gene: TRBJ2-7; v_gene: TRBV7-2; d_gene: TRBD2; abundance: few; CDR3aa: CASSEGPSGGNDEQYF; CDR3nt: TGTGCCAGCAGCGAAGGCCCTAGCGGGGGGAACGACGAGCAGTACTTC
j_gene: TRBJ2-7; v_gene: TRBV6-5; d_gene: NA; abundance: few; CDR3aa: CASGTHTYEQYF; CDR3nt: TGTGCCAGCGGTACACACACCTACGAGCAGTACTTC
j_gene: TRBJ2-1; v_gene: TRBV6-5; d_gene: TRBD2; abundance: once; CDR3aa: CASREVGSYNEQFF; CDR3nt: TGTGCCAGCCGGGAGGTCGGCTCCTACAATGAGCAGTTCTTC
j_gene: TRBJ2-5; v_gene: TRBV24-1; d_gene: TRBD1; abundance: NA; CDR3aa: CATSTGAGETQYF; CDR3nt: TGTGCCACCAGCACAGGGGCAGGAGAGACCCAGTACTTC
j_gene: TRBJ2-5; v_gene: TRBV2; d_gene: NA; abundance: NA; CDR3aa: CARGPAGETQYF; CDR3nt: TGTGCCAGAGGGCCCGCGGGGGAGACCCAGTACTTC
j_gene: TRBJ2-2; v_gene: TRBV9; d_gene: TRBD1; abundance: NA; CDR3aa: CASSPHPGGQAPGELFF; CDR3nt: TGTGCCAGCAGCCCACACCCCGGGGGACAGGCCCCCGGGGAGCTGTTTTTT
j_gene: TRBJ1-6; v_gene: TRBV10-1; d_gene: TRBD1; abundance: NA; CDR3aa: CASSDSTGWDMALHF; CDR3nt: TGCGCCAGCAGTGATTCGACAGGGTGGGATATGGCCCTCCACTTT
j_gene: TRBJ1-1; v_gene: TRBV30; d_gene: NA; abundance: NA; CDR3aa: CAWGVGRGTTEAFF; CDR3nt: TGTGCCTGGGGGGTGGGGAGGGGGACCACTGAAGCTTTCTTT
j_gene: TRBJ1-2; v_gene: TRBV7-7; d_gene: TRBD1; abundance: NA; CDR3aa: CASSPIGQGGEGYTF; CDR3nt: TGTGCCAGCAGCCCCATCGGACAGGGAGGAGAAGGCTACACCTTC
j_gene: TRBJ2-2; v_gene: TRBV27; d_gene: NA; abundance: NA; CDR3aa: CASSPRGGELFF; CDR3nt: TGTGCCAGCAGTCCCCGCGGAGGGGAGCTGTTTTTT
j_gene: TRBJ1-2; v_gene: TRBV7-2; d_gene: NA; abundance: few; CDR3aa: CASSFWHANYGYTF; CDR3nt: TGTGCCAGCAGCTTTTGGCATGCTAACTATGGCTACACCTTC
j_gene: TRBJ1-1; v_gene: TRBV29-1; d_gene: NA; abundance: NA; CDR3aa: CSVGDILEAFF; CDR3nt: TGCAGCGTTGGGGACATTTTAGAAGCTTTCTTT
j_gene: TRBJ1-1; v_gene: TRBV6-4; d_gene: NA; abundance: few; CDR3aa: CASSPQAMNTEAFF; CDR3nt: TGTGCCAGCAGTCCCCAAGCCATGAACACTGAAGCTTTCTTT
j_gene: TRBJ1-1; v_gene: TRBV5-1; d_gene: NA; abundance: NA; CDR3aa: CASSPRALAGGNTEAFF; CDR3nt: TGCGCCAGCAGCCCCAGGGCCCTCGCCGGGGGGAACACTGAAGCTTTCTTT
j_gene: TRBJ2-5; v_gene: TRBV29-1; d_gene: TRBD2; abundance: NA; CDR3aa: CSAMERGASTQYF; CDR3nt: TGCAGCGCTATGGAGCGGGGGGCTTCGACCCAGTACTTC
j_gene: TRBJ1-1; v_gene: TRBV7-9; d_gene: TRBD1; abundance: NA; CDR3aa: CASSPRTGNTEAFF; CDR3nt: TGTGCCAGCAGCCCAAGGACAGGAAACACTGAAGCTTTCTTT
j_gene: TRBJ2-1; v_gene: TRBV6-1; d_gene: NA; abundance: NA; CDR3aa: CASSEGGLLSSYNEQFF; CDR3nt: TGTGCCAGCAGTGAAGGGGGGCTCCTGAGCTCCTACAATGAGCAGTTCTTC
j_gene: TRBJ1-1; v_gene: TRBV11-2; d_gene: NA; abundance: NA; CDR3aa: CASTVGAGVMNTEAFF; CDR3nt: TGTGCCAGCACCGTCGGAGCGGGAGTTATGAACACTGAAGCTTTCTTT
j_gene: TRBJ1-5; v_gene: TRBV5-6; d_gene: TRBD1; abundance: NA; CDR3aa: CASSLGLQGGHQPQHF; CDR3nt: TGTGCCAGCAGCTTGGGATTACAGGGGGGCCATCAGCCCCAGCATTTT
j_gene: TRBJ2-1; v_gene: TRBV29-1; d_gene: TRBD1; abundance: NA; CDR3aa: CSVVVQGGHNEQFF; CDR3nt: TGCAGCGTTGTCGTACAGGGGGGACACAATGAGCAGTTCTTC
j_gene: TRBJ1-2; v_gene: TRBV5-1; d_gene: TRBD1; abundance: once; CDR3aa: CASSPGQGGYTF; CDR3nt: TGCGCCAGCAGCCCGGGACAGGGTGGCTACACCTTC
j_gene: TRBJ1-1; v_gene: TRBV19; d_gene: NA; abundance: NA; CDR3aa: CASSDSMNTEAFF; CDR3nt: TGTGCCAGTAGTGACAGCATGAACACTGAAGCTTTCTTT
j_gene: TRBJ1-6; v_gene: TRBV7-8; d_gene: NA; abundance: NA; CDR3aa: CASSGHGRSYNSPLHF; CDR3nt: TGTGCCAGCAGCGGACATGGCCGCTCCTATAATTCACCCCTCCACTTT
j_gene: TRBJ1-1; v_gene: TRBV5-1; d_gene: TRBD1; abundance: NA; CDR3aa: CASSFGQGSSEAFF; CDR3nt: TGCGCCAGCAGCTTCGGACAGGGGTCCTCTGAAGCTTTCTTT
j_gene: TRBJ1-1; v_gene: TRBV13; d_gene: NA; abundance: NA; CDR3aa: CASSLAGSPEAFF; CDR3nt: TGTGCCAGCAGCTTAGCGGGTTCACCTGAAGCTTTCTTT
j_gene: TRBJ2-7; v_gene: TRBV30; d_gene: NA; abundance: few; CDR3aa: CAWSVGGAGEQYF; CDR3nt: TGTGCCTGGAGTGTAGGCGGGGCCGGCGAGCAGTACTTC